These 26 T cell receptor beta chains share one sample of origin, sequenced in a study of Graves' ophthalmopathy and Graves' hyperthyroidism. The sequenced template was RNA, covering the TCR beta CDR3 region. RT-PCR in the first round used HTBI primers; a second-round multiplex PCR followed. TCRdb re-derived calls from the multiplex PCR reads in MiXCR, one entry per CDR3 protein. The sample lists around 600,000 distinct CDR3 sequences, over 40% occurring once. The sample consisted of peripheral blood. The receptors originated from an adult man with Graves' ophthalmopathy.

There are many counts of this clonotype. The chain links TRBV2 to TRBJ1-2; the D is unclear. This CDR3 has 14 residues. V gave up 5 bases and J gave up 4 bases, with 14 bases separating them. Germline V CDR1 and CDR2: SNHLY, FYNNEI. The CDR3 reads CASSQSGPSYGYTF. In nucleotides, the CDR3 is TGTGCCAGCAGTCAATCGGGCCCAAGCTATGGCTACACCTTC.

The chain links TRBV9 to TRBJ1-4; D call uncertain. The length of the CDR3 is 13 residues. Per germline, CDR1 SGDLS and CDR2 YYNGEE. V was clipped by 3 bases and J by 7 bases, with 10 bases between them. The CDR3 DNA sequence: TGTGCCAGCAGCGCTACCGGGGTTGAAAAACTGTTTTTT. Its protein is CASSATGVEKLFF.

This clonotype was found many times. The rearrangement joins TRBV7-9 to TRBJ2-2; no clear D. CDR1 SEHNR and CDR2 FQNEAQ come from the germline V gene (reference sequence). The CDR3 loop spans 12 amino acids. V lost 5 bases to trimming and J lost 7 bases, with 8 bases between them. Written as DNA, the CDR3 is TGTGCCAGCAGCCCCCGAGACGGGGAGCTGTTTTTT. As protein: CASSPRDGELFF.

The gene calls are TRBV4-2 and TRBJ2-6; no clear D. The CDR3 has 18 amino acids. V gave up 1 base and J gave up 0 bases, with 13 bases separating them. Germline V gene data show CDR1 as LGHNA and CDR2 as YNFKEQ. Here the CDR3 DNA reads TGTGCCAGCAGCCAAGGCCTCAGACCGTACTCTGGGGCCAACGTCCTGACTTTC. Translation gives CASSQGLRPYSGANVLTF.

This clonotype occurred many times. The CDR3 here is CASSAQEGNQPQHF. CDR3 sequence (DNA): TGTGCCAGCAGTGCCCAGGAAGGTAATCAGCCCCAGCATTTT. V and J are TRBV7-9 and TRBJ1-5; no clear D. The CDR3 contains 14 residues. V lost 6 bases and J lost 4, with 13 bases in between. Germline V CDR1 and CDR2: SEHNR, FQNEAQ (reference sequence).

The J gene is TRBJ2-7, the V gene TRBV7-9; D not resolved. Per germline, CDR1 SEHNR and CDR2 FQNEAQ (reference sequence). Trimming shortened V by 5 bases and J by 0 bases, and 14 bases separated the two germline ends. This CDR3 spans 15 amino acids. CDR3 region: CASSQGYGLSYEQYF. CDR3 in DNA: TGTGCCAGCAGCCAAGGATATGGCCTCTCCTACGAGCAGTACTTC.

With respect to this clonotype: The conserved phenylalanine or tryptophan normally closing the CDR3 is absent here, so this likely arose from a read error. This sequence joins TRBV11-2 and TRBJ2-5, with 8 bases fitting TRBD2. The ends lost 5 bases at V and 5 bases at J; junction bases unmatched: 10. The germline V gene has CDR1 SGHAT and CDR2 FQNNGV. CDR3 length equals 15 residues. CDR3 DNA: TGTGCCAGCAGCCACGGGGGGGGGAGAGCGGAGACCCAGTACTGC. Amino acid sequence: CASSHGGGRAETQYC.

About this clonotype itself: At one boundary the junction diverges from the germline segment, which might be a read error. This chain connects TRBV7-8 to TRBJ2-6, with D possibly called TRBD1 or TRBD2 (6 bases each). CDR3 length: 13 residues. Germline assignment: CDR1 SGHVS and CDR2 FQNEAQ. The CDR3 DNA follows: TGTGCCAGCAGCCTGGGGGGACAACACACTGAAGCTTTC. The encoded protein is CASSLGGQHTEAF. Full variable domain (outside the CDR3, taken from reference TRBV7-8 and TRBJ2-6): GAGVSQSPRYKVAKRGQDVALRCDPISGHVSLFWYQQALGQGPEFLTYFQNEAQLDKSGLPSDRFFAERPEGSVSTLKIQRTQQEDSAVYLCASSLGGQHTEAFGAGSRLTVL.

J is TRBJ1-4 and V is TRBV4-3, with TRBD1 identical over 10 bases. Germline V gene sequence: CDR1 LGHNA, CDR2 YSLEER. Trimming removed 2 bases from V and 10 bases from J; junction bases left unmatched: 13. The CDR3 is 17 residues long. The CDR3 here is CASSQTVDRGTFRKLFF. CDR3 in DNA: TGCGCCAGCAGCCAAACCGTGGACAGGGGGACGTTTAGAAAACTGTTTTTT.

The sample holds a few counts of this clonotype. The J gene is TRBJ2-7, the V gene TRBV11-3; 8 bases line up with TRBD1. The J segment lost 2 bases and the V segment lost 8 bases, leaving 8 bases of the junction unmatched. The CDR3 is made up of 14 amino acids. CDR1 and CDR2 (germline): SGHNT, YENEEA. DNA of the CDR3: TGTGCCAGCCAACCCTGGGACAGGCCCTACGAGCAGTACTTC. Protein: CASQPWDRPYEQYF. Drawing the rest from reference TRBV11-3 and TRBJ2-7, the complete variable domain is EAGVVQSPRYKIIEKKQPVAFWCNPISGHNTLYWYLQNLGQGPELLIRYENEEAVDDSQLPKDRFSAERLKGVDSTLKIQPAELGDSAVYLCASQPWDRPYEQYFGPGTRLTVT.

This clonotype was counted at least ten times. This chain connects TRBV29-1 to TRBJ2-2; possibly TRBD2 for D (7 bases). Trimming took off 5 bases at V and 7 bases at J, with 20 bases between the two ends. Germline CDR1 and CDR2: SQVTM and ANQGSEA. This CDR3 has 15 residues. Written as DNA, the CDR3 is TGCAGCGTTTTCCGGGGGGCCCCCCTCATCGGGGAGCTGTTTTTT. This gives the protein CSVFRGAPLIGELFF.

A remark on this clonotype: A much larger clone differs from this one at a single base, so this may be a read error. The CDR3 is CASSQDRGARYF. CDR3 sequence (DNA): TGTGCCAGCAGCCAAGATCGAGGGGCCCGGTACTTC. This chain links TRBV4-1 with TRBJ2-5; perhaps D is TRBD1 or TRBD2 (5 bases each). This CDR3 has 12 amino acids. Per the germline V gene, CDR1 is MGHRA and CDR2 is YSYEKL.

The rearrangement uses TRBV7-9 and TRBJ2-7; D unresolved. V gave up 1 base and J gave up 5 bases, with 6 bases separating them. Germline loops: CDR1 SEHNR, CDR2 FQNEAQ (reference sequence). The CDR3 sequence is 12 residues long. CDR3 nucleotide sequence: TGTGCCAGCAGCTTAGTAGTAGACGAGCAGTACTTC. This encodes CASSLVVDEQYF. Looking up the rest from reference TRBV7-9 and TRBJ2-7 gives the full variable domain: DTGVSQNPRHKITKRGQNVTFRCDPISEHNRLYWYRQTLGQGPEFLTYFQNEAQLEKSRLLSDRFSAERPKGSFSTLEIQRTEQGDSAMYLCASSLVVDEQYFGPGTRLTVT.

This clonotype was seen at least ten times. The chain uses TRBV3-1 and TRBJ1-1; TRBD1 matches 7 bases. Germline loops: CDR1 LGHDT, CDR2 YNNKEL (reference sequence). This CDR3 is 14 amino acids long. The V and J ends lost 2 bases and 1 base, in that order; junction bases with no gene match: 1. This CDR3 is CASSQHRGNTEAFF. The CDR3 DNA is TGTGCCAGCAGCCAACACAGGGGGAACACTGAAGCTTTCTTT.

This rearrangement joins TRBV20-1 to TRBJ2-2; D might be TRBD1 (6 bases). CDR3 length: 16 amino acids. V lost 1 base to trimming and J lost 4 bases, with 16 bases between them. Germline loops: CDR1 DFQATT, CDR2 SNEGSKA (reference sequence). The CDR3 loop is CSARAPGQGRTGELFF. The DNA for the CDR3 is TGCAGTGCTAGAGCCCCGGGACAAGGTCGCACCGGGGAGCTGTTTTTT.

Comment on this clonotype: A much larger clone differs by one base, so this may be a read error. The chain carries TRBV2 and TRBJ1-1; 9 nucleotides agree with TRBD1. This CDR3 spans 14 amino acids. Per germline, CDR1 SNHLY and CDR2 FYNNEI. The CDR3 coding sequence is TGTGCCAGCAGCCCATGGGACAGGGTTACTGGAGCTTTCTTT. Protein product: CASSPWDRVTGAFF.

Turning to this clonotype: This may be a read error, as it is one base from a much larger clone. The V call is TRBV7-8, the J call TRBJ2-7; 10 positions agree with TRBD2. Germline V gene sequence: CDR1 SGHVS, CDR2 FQNEAQ. After removal of 2 bases from V and 2 bases from J, the junction contained 6 bases not matched to a gene. The CDR3 spans 16 residues. DNA for the CDR3: TGTGCCAGCAGCTTATTCCTAGCGGGGGAAACCTACGAGCAGTACGTC. Protein sequence: CASSLFLAGETYEQYV.

The chain is built from TRBV11-2 and TRBJ2-2; no clear D gene. This CDR3 spans 12 amino acids. Between the trimmed V and J ends, which lost 10 bases and 2 bases, there was a span of 8 bases. The germline V gene has CDR1 SGHAT and CDR2 FQNNGV. CDR3 DNA sequence: TGTGCCACAAGCACCAACACCGGGGAGCTGTTTTTT. It yields the protein CATSTNTGELFF.

This clonotype came up many times. The chain links TRBV7-9 to TRBJ2-7; 11 positions match TRBD2. Germline V lookup: CDR1 SEHNR, CDR2 FQNEAQ (reference sequence). The length of the CDR3 is 19 residues. Trimming at V came to 4 bases and at J to 3 bases, leaving 17 bases not matched to a gene. This CDR3 reads CASSSQNPSTSGNIYEQYF. The DNA of the CDR3 is TGTGCCAGCAGCTCCCAAAACCCGTCGACTAGCGGGAACATCTACGAGCAGTACTTC.

As for this clonotype: A read error may account for a junction end that differs from germline. This chain links TRBV7-9 with TRBJ1-1, with 8 bases fitting TRBD1. Germline V gene lookup returns CDR1 SEHNR and CDR2 FQNEAQ (reference sequence). The CDR3 is made up of 14 amino acids. CDR3 region: CVSTQGAPNTEAFF. The CDR3 bases are TGTGTCAGCACCCAGGGGGCCCCGAACACTGAAGCTTTCTTT.

This clonotype is a singleton in its sample. Possible read error: a much larger clone is one base away. This chain links TRBV7-6 with TRBJ2-2, with D hard to call. V was clipped by 0 bases and J by 8 bases, with 7 bases between them. The CDR3 totals 13 residues. Germline V lookup: CDR1 SGHVS, CDR2 FNYEAQ. CDR3 sequence reads: CASSLADGGELFF. CDR3 in DNA: TGTGCCAGCAGCTTAGCCGACGGGGGGGAGCTGTTTTTT.

V usage is TRBV24-1 and J usage is TRBJ1-1; the match to TRBD1 covers 7 bases. With 7 bases clipped from V and 2 bases from J, the junction kept 6 bases outside the gene matches. CDR1 and CDR2 from the germline V gene are KGHDR and SFDVKD. CDR3 size: 14 residues. The CDR3 protein is CATRSNRGNTEAFF. The CDR3 DNA sequence: TGTGCCACCAGAAGCAACAGGGGTAACACTGAAGCTTTCTTT.

This clonotype has a count of ten or more. The CDR3 protein is CASSGTSYYEQYF. CDR3 nucleotide sequence: TGTGCCAGTAGTGGGACAAGTTACTACGAGCAGTACTTC. The genes are TRBV19 and TRBJ2-7; D might be TRBD1 (6 bases). Trimming cost V 5 bases and J 3 bases, with 11 bases left between them. Germline CDR1 LNHDA, CDR2 SQIVND (reference sequence). The CDR3 length is 13 residues.

This clonotype was seen at least ten times. The genes are TRBV10-3 and TRBJ1-5, with TRBD1 matching over 8 bases. This CDR3 contains 18 residues. Losses at the gene ends were 10 bases for V and 0 bases for J; bases not matched to a gene: 17. Per the germline V gene, CDR1 is ENHRY and CDR2 is SYGVKD. The CDR3 coding sequence is TGTGCCAGCCGGCCATGGGGAACAGGGGGGCATAGCAATCAGCCCCAGCATTTT. Protein sequence: CASRPWGTGGHSNQPQHF.

The chain uses TRBV29-1 and TRBJ2-7; 7 nucleotides agree with TRBD2. Germline CDR1 is SQVTM and CDR2 is ANQGSEA. This CDR3 is 14 amino acids long. The J segment lost 7 bases and the V segment lost 4 bases, leaving 13 bases of the junction unmatched. CDR3 DNA: TGCAGCGTTGGCGTCGTTAGGGACTACAATGAGCAGTACTTC. This codes for CSVGVVRDYNEQYF.

The chain combines TRBV25-1 with TRBJ1-6, with D uncertain. The CDR3 consists of 15 residues. The germline CDR1 and CDR2 sequences are MGHDK and SYGVNS. With 10 bases removed from V and 7 bases from J, the gap between germline ends came to 20 bases. The CDR3: CATRIPWHGNSPLHF. In nucleotides, the CDR3 is TGTGCCACCAGAATCCCTTGGCATGGGAATTCACCCCTCCACTTT.